Listed below are T cell receptor beta chains from one sample, sequenced in a study of T-cell memory formation after mild COVID-19. One entry per CDR3 protein, called by TCRdb with MiXCR from the 5' RACE reads. This table has a few hundred thousand distinct CDR3 sequences, about 20% appearing once. Sequencing was performed on PBMCs or a T cell subset sorted from them (not recorded which). The receptors were sampled from an adult woman who had mild COVID-19 (a few samples of this study predate the infection). Cell type and time point are not known. CDR3s include the opening cysteine and the closing phenylalanine or tryptophan. The D gene is left open where the match is weak. Not all rows give a size; the values are once, few, many and, for expanded clones, a class.

clone_size	j_call	d_call	v_call	cdr3_nt	cdr3_aa
many	TRBJ2-7	TRBD1	TRBV5-1	TGTGCCAGCAGCTCGGGACAGGGGTCCTACGAGCAGTACTTC	CASSSGQGSYEQYF
few	TRBJ2-3	NA	TRBV7-7	TGTGCTAGCAGCCTGCGAGACGGGGGGCCCACAGATACGCAGTATTTT	CASSLRDGGPTDTQYF
few	TRBJ2-4	NA	TRBV6-5	TGTGCCAGCAGCCAACCTTATGCAGGGAAAAACATTCAGTACTTC	CASSQPYAGKNIQYF
once	TRBJ1-2	NA	TRBV18	TGTGCCAGCTCACCGAATGGCCGGGGAGGCTACACCTTC	CASSPNGRGGYTF
NA	TRBJ1-1	NA	TRBV2	TGTGCCAGCAAGAGACCTCGACCGGGGGACACTGAAGCTTTCTTT	CASKRPRPGDTEAFF
few	TRBJ1-1	NA	TRBV7-9	TGTGCCAGCAGCTTAGGAGGTGTAAGGGAGGTGTCCACTGAAGCTTTCTTT	CASSLGGVREVSTEAFF
NA	TRBJ2-4	NA	TRBV4-3	TGCGCCAGCAGCCAAGAAGTCGCTAGCGAGGCCAAAAACATTCAGTACTTC	CASSQEVASEAKNIQYF
NA	TRBJ2-5	NA	TRBV7-2	TGTGCCAGCAGCTTAGTGGCGGGGCGGGAGACCCAGTACTTC	CASSLVAGRETQYF
few	TRBJ2-5	NA	TRBV11-2	TGTGCCAGCAGCCCTCTTGGCGGGACCCAGTACTTC	CASSPLGGTQYF
NA	TRBJ2-1	NA	TRBV4-1	TGCGCCAGCAGCCGTATAGCCGTACCTGAGCAGTTCTTC	CASSRIAVPEQFF
NA	TRBJ2-2	NA	TRBV14	TGTGCCAGCAGCCAAGTCGTCGGGGTGCAGACCGGGGAGCTGTTTTTT	CASSQVVGVQTGELFF
few	TRBJ1-2	NA	TRBV7-6	TGTGCCAGCAGCCCGACTACAGGGTATGGCTACACCTTC	CASSPTTGYGYTF
few	TRBJ1-5	NA	TRBV24-1	TGTGCCACCAGTGATAGCAGGATGAGCAATCAGCCCCAGCATTTT	CATSDSRMSNQPQHF
NA	TRBJ1-5	TRBD1	TRBV5-1	TGCGCCAGCAGCCGGGACAGTTCTTCCAATCAGCCCCAGCATTTT	CASSRDSSSNQPQHF
NA	TRBJ2-5	NA	TRBV7-9	TGTGCCAGCAGCCCCGCGGACGGGACAACTACGGAGACCCAGTACTTC	CASSPADGTTTETQYF
NA	TRBJ2-7	TRBD1	TRBV5-1	TGCGCCAGCAGCGGGGGGACAGGGGGCGCTTCCTACGAGCAGTACTTC	CASSGGTGGASYEQYF
few	TRBJ1-1	NA	TRBV5-5	TGTGCCAGCAGCTCGCATTTTAGGGGGGGCACTGAAGCTTTCTTT	CASSSHFRGGTEAFF
NA	TRBJ2-3	TRBD2	TRBV12-3/TRBV12-4	TGTGCCAGCAGTTTAAGACTAGCGAAAGATACGCAGTATTTT	CASSLRLAKDTQYF
NA	TRBJ1-1	NA	TRBV6-6	TGTGCCAGCAGTTACTCGGAGGACACTGAAGCTTTCTTT	CASSYSEDTEAFF
few	TRBJ2-1	TRBD2	TRBV30	TGTGCCTGGAGTGTACTGGTAGCGGGAGAGCAGTTCTTC	CAWSVLVAGEQFF
NA	TRBJ2-7	TRBD1	TRBV4-1	TGCGCCAGCAGCCAAGAACCAGGGGGCGTCTACGAGCAGTACTTC	CASSQEPGGVYEQYF
few	TRBJ2-1	TRBD2	TRBV7-9	TGTGCCAGCAGCTCGATGGGACTAGCGGGATCTGGCAATGAGCAGTTCTTC	CASSSMGLAGSGNEQFF
few	TRBJ2-5	TRBD2	TRBV6-5	TGTGCCAGCAGTTACTCGACCGCGGCTAGCGGACAAGAGACCCAGTACTTC	CASSYSTAASGQETQYF
many	TRBJ2-2	NA	TRBV7-7	TGTGCTAGCAGTCCGGACAGCCTCTCCGGGGAGCTGTTTTTT	CASSPDSLSGELFF
NA	TRBJ1-1	NA	TRBV24-1	TGTGCCACCAGTGAGGGACGGAGGAACACTGAAGCTTTCTTT	CATSEGRRNTEAFF
few	TRBJ2-2	NA	TRBV9	TGTGCCAGCAGCGTAGGGGGGGAGCTGTTTTTT	CASSVGGELFF
many	TRBJ1-2	TRBD1	TRBV6-4	TGTGCCAGCAGTGACGGTTCCGACAGGGGGTTGAATGGCTACACCTTC	CASSDGSDRGLNGYTF
many	TRBJ1-3	NA	TRBV6-5	TGTGCCAGCAGTCGCTCTGGGGGCCCCGGGTCTGGAAACACCATATATTTT	CASSRSGGPGSGNTIYF
NA	TRBJ2-3	TRBD2	TRBV20-1	TGCAGTGCTAGGGGGACTAGGGGTTTCACAGATACGCAGTATTTT	CSARGTRGFTDTQYF
NA	TRBJ1-6	TRBD1	TRBV6-5	TGTGCCAGCAGTTACGGGCGACAGGGAAATAATTCACCCCTCCACTTT	CASSYGRQGNNSPLHF
NA	TRBJ1-2	NA	TRBV7-9	TGTGCCAGCAGCTTAGTGACGGGAGCCCGAAACTATGGCTACACCTTC	CASSLVTGARNYGYTF
once	TRBJ2-3	NA	TRBV6-6	TGTGCCGGGGGGCGTGGGGGAGGGACAGATACGCAGTATTTT	CAGGRGGGTDTQYF
NA	TRBJ2-7	NA	TRBV5-5	TGTGCCAGCAAGTTTCGGGGGTTCGGGTACGAGCAGTACTTC	CASKFRGFGYEQYF
few	TRBJ1-4	NA	TRBV10-2	TGCGCCAGCAGACAGGCGGCAACTAATGAAAAACTGTTTTTT	CASRQAATNEKLFF
NA	TRBJ1-2	TRBD1	TRBV19	TGTGCCAGTAGTATAGGGACAGGCGTCAGCGTCTATGGCTACACCTTC	CASSIGTGVSVYGYTF
few	TRBJ1-4	NA	TRBV18	TGTGCCAGCTCACCACCGTCAATTCCGGTCCTGTTTTTT	CASSPPSIPVLFF
few	TRBJ2-3	NA	TRBV7-6	TGTGCCAGCAGCTTAGTGGTGGCAGATACGCAGTATTTT	CASSLVVADTQYF
NA	TRBJ2-1	TRBD2	TRBV24-1	TGTGCCACCAGTGACCCTACCAGGACTAGCAATGAGCAGTTCTTC	CATSDPTRTSNEQFF
NA	TRBJ2-7	NA	TRBV5-1	TGCGCCAGCAGCCCGAACGGGATCGAGCAGTACTTC	CASSPNGIEQYF
few	TRBJ2-2	TRBD1	TRBV11-2	TGTGCCAGCAGCCACAACAGGGGTGCCGGGGAGCTGTTTTTT	CASSHNRGAGELFF
NA	TRBJ2-7	TRBD2	TRBV12-3/TRBV12-4	TGTGCCAGCAGTTTCGGCGGGAGCGACAACGAGCAGTACTTC	CASSFGGSDNEQYF
few	TRBJ2-2	TRBD1	TRBV6-1	TGTGCCAGCAGTGAAGGGACAGGGGGCGCCGGGGAGCTGTTTTTT	CASSEGTGGAGELFF
few	TRBJ1-2	NA	TRBV20-1	TGCAGTGCCCTGATTGGGTTGACTTATGGCTACACCTTC	CSALIGLTYGYTF